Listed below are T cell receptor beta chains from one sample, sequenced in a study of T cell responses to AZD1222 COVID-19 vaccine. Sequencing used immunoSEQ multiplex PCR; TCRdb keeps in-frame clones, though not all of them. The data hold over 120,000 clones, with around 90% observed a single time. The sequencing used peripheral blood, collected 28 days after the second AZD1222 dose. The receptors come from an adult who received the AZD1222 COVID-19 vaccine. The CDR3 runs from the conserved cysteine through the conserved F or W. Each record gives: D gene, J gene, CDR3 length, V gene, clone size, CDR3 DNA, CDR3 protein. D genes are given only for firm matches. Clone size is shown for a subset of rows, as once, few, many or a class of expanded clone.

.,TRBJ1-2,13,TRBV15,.,TGTGCCACCAGCTTCAGACAGCTCTATGGCTACACCTTC,CATSFRQLYGYTF
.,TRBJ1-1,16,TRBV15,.,TGTGCCACCAGCAGAGATCATGGCCGGATGAACACTGAAGCTTTCTTT,CATSRDHGRMNTEAFF
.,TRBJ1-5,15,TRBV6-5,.,TGTGCCAGCAGCTCGGGCCAGTCCCCGAATCAGCCCCAGCATTTT,CASSSGQSPNQPQHF
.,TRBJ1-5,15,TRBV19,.,TGTGCCAGTAGTATCAAATCTGATAGCAATCAGCCCCAGCATTTT,CASSIKSDSNQPQHF
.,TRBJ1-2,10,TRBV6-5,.,TGTGCCAGCACCGAAGGTGGCTACACCTTC,CASTEGGYTF
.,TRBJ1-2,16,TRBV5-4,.,TGTGCCAGCAGGGACACCGACCACTATGTCAGGGTGGGCTACACCTTC,CASRDTDHYVRVGYTF
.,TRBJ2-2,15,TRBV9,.,TGTGCCAGCAGCGTAGTTGGTTGGGGGGTCGGGGAGCTGTTTTTT,CASSVVGWGVGELFF
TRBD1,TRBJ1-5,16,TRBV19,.,TGTGCCAGACAGCCGGGACAGGGGGGCGGCAATCAGCCCCAGCATTTT,CARQPGQGGGNQPQHF
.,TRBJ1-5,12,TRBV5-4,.,TGTGCCAGCAGCTTGGTCGGGCAGCCCCAGCATTTT,CASSLVGQPQHF
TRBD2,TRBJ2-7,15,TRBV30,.,TGTGCCTGGACTCTTGGACTAGCGGGAGCCTACGAGCAGTACTTC,CAWTLGLAGAYEQYF
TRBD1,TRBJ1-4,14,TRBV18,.,TGTGCCAGCTCACCACCGGACAGGGCCGAAAAACTGTTTTTT,CASSPPDRAEKLFF
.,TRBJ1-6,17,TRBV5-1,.,TGCGCCAGCAGTTTTTCAGGGCAAAGCTCCTATAATTCACCCCTCCACTTT,CASSFSGQSSYNSPLHF
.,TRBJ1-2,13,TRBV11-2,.,TGTGCCAGCAGCTTAGACCCGGAGTATGGCTACACCTTC,CASSLDPEYGYTF
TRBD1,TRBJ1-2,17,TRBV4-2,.,TGTGCCAGCAGCCAAGCCCCCCCGGGACAGGGGAGCTATGGCTACACCTTC,CASSQAPPGQGSYGYTF
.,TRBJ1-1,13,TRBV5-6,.,TGTGCCAGCAGCCTGGAGGGGACCCGGGAAGCTTTCTTT,CASSLEGTREAFF
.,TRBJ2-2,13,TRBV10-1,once,TGCGCCAGCAGGGACGAGAACACCGGGGAGCTGTTTTTT,CASRDENTGELFF
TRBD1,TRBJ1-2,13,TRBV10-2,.,TGCGCCAGCAGTATGGAGACAGGGAGTGGCTACACCTTC,CASSMETGSGYTF
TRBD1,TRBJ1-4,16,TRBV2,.,TGTGCCAGCAGTGAAATTGGGACAGGGGCAGATGAAAAACTGTTTTTT,CASSEIGTGADEKLFF
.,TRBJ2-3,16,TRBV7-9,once,TGTGCCAGCAGCCTAGGGATTAGCGGAAGCACAGATACGCAGTATTTT,CASSLGISGSTDTQYF
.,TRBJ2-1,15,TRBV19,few,TGTGCCAGTAGCAACCCTGGGACGGACTACAATGAGCAGTTCTTC,CASSNPGTDYNEQFF
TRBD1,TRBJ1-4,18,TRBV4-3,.,TGCGCCAGCAGCCAAGGAGGGACAGGGGGCTCTACTAATGAAAAACTGTTTTTT,CASSQGGTGGSTNEKLFF
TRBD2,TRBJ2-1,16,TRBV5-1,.,TGCGCCAGCAGCCCGACTAGCGGAAGCTCCTACAATGAGCAGTTCTTC,CASSPTSGSSYNEQFF
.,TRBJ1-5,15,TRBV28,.,TGTGCCACCCACCCCCCGGGGGCGGGCAATCAGCCCCAGCATTTT,CATHPPGAGNQPQHF
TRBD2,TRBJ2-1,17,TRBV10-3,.,TGTGCCATCAGTGAGCCCTTACTAGCGGGGGGCTACAATGAGCAGTTCTTC,CAISEPLLAGGYNEQFF
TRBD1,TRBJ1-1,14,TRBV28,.,TGTGCCAGCAGTCAGGGACAGGGGTCCCGTGAAGCTTTCTTT,CASSQGQGSREAFF
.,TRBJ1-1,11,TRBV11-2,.,TGTGCCAGCAGCCCCAGGACTGAAGCTTTCTTT,CASSPRTEAFF
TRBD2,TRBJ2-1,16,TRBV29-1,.,TGCAGCGTTGAATATTCAACTAGCGCCTTCTACAATGAGCAGTTCTTC,CSVEYSTSAFYNEQFF
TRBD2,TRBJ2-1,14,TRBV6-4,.,TGTGCCAGCAGTGACGGGACTAGCGGGAATGAGCAGTTCTTC,CASSDGTSGNEQFF
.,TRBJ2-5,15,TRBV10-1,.,TGCGCCAGCAGTGAGTCGGCAGGCCCTGGGGAGACCCAGTACTTC,CASSESAGPGETQYF
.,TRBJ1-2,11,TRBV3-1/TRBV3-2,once,TGTGCCAGCAGCCAAGAAAGGGGCTACACCTTC,CASSQERGYTF
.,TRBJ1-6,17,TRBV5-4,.,TGTGCCAGCAGCTTGGCCCTGACAGGTCAGAGTAATTCACCCCTCCACTTT,CASSLALTGQSNSPLHF
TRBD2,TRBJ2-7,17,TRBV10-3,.,TGTGCCATCAGTGAGTCGACAGGGACTAGCGGTTCCTACGAGCAGTACTTC,CAISESTGTSGSYEQYF
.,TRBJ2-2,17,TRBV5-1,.,TGCGCCAGCAGCTTGGGCCCGGGAGAGGCGAACACCGGGGAGCTGTTTTTT,CASSLGPGEANTGELFF
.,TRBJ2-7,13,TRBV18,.,TGTGCCAGCTCGGGCATCGGTTCGGGGGAGCAGTACTTC,CASSGIGSGEQYF
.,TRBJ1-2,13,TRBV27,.,TGTGCCAGCAGTTTAGGCGGGACTTATGGCTACACCTTC,CASSLGGTYGYTF
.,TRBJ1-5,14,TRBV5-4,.,TGTGCCAGCAGCTTTTCAGGGAGCAATCAGCCCCAGCATTTT,CASSFSGSNQPQHF
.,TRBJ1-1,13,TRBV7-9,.,TGTGCCAGCAGCTTAGAGACCTTCACTGAAGCTTTCTTT,CASSLETFTEAFF
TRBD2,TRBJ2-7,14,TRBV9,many,TGTGCCAGCAGCGTGGGCGGGAGTGACTACGAGCAGTACTTC,CASSVGGSDYEQYF
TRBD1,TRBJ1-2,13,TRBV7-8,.,TGTGCCAGCAGCTGGACAGGGCGGGATGGCTACACCTTC,CASSWTGRDGYTF
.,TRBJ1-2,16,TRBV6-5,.,TGTGCCAGCAGTTCTTGGGACACCCTTTCTCTTGATGGCTACACCTTC,CASSSWDTLSLDGYTF
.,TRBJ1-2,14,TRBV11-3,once,TGTGCCAGCAGCTTAGGTGATGCTGGCATTGGCTACACCTTC,CASSLGDAGIGYTF